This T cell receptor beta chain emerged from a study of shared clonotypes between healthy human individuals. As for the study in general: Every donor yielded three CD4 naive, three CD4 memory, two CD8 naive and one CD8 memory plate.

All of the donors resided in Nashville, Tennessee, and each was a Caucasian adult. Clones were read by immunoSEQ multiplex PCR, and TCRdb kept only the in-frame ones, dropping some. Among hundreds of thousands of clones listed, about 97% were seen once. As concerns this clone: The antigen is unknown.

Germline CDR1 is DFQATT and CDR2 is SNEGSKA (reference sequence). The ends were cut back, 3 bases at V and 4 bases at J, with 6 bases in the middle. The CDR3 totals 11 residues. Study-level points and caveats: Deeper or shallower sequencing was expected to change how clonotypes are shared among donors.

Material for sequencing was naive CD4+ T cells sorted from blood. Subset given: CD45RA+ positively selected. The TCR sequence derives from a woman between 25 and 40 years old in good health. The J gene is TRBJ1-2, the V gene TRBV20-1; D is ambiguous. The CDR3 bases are TGCAGTGCTAGCTCCAGCTATGGCTACACCTTC. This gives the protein CSASSSYGYTF.